Described below is a single T cell receptor (beta chain) sequence and its context. Its target is unknown. These data are taken from a study of OX40 agonist ivuxolimab in advanced cancers. The study's findings and limits: Some nonresponders additionally presented with little normalized T-cell clonal expansion.

Trimming pared 8 bases from V and 11 bases from J, leaving 12 bases between. The CDR3 loop spans 10 amino acids. The V gene's germline CDR1 is MNHNY and CDR2 SVGAGI (reference sequence). TCRdb keeps only in-frame clones here, not all; method: immunoSEQ multiplex PCR. The table has 70,000 to 90,000 clones, 84% seen once; the top ten hold roughly 7.1%. The sample here was CD4+ or CD8+ T cells sorted from blood, taken in a trial of the OX40 agonist ivuxolimab. The gene calls are TRBV6-6 and TRBJ1-1; D is ambiguous. This TCR derives from an adult with an advanced solid tumor such as melanoma, head and neck, liver or kidney cancer. CDR3 loop: CASGSPGAFF. In nucleotides, the CDR3 is TGTGCCAGCGGCTCACCGGGGGCTTTCTTT.